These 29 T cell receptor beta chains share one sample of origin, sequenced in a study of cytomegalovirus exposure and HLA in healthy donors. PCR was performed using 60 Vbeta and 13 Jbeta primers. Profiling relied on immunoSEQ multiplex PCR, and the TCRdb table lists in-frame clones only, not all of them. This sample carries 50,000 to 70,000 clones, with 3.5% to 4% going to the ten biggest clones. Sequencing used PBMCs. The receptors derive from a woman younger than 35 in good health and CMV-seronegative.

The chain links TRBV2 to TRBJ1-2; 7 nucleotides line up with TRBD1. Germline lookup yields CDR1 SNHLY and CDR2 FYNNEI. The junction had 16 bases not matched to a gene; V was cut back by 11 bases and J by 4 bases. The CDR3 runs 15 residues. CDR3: CAGTTGILTLYGYTF. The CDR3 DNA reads TGTGCCGGCACGACAGGGATACTTACCCTCTATGGCTACACCTTC.

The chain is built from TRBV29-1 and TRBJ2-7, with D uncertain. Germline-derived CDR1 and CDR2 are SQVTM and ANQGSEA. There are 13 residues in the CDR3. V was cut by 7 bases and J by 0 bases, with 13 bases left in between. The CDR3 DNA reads TGCAGCGGCCAAGAAAGGAGCTCCTACGAGCAGTACTTC. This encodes CSGQERSSYEQYF.

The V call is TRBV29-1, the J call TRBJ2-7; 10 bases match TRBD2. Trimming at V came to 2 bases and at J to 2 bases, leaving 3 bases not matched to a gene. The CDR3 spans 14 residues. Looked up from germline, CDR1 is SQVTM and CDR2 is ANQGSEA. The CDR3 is CSVETGTSAYEQYF. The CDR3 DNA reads TGCAGCGTTGAAACCGGGACTAGCGCCTACGAGCAGTACTTC.

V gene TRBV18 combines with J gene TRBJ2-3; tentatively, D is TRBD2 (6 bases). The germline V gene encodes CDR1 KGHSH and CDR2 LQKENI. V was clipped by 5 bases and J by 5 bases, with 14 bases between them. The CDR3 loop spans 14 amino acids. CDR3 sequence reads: CASSSRGTGDTQYF. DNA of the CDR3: TGTGCCAGCTCATCGCGGGGAACCGGAGATACGCAGTATTTT.

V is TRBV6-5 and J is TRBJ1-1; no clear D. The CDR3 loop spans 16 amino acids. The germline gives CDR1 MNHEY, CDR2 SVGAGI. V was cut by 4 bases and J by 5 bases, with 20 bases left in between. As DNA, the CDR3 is TGTGCCAGCAGTTTCAACCGGGCCTCAGGAGGGACTGAAGCTTTCTTT. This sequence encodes CASSFNRASGGTEAFF.

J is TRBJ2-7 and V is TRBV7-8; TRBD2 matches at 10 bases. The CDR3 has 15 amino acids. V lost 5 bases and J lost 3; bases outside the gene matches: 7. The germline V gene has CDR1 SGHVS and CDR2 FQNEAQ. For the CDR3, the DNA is TGTGCCAGCAGCGTCGAGCGGGGGGGATTCTACGAGCAGTACTTC. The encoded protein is CASSVERGGFYEQYF.

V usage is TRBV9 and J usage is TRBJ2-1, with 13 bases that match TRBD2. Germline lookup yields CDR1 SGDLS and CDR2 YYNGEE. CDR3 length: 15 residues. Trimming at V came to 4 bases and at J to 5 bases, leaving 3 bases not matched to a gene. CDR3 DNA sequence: TGTGCCAGCAGCCTCGGGACTAGCGGGGACAATGAGCAGTTCTTC. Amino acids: CASSLGTSGDNEQFF.

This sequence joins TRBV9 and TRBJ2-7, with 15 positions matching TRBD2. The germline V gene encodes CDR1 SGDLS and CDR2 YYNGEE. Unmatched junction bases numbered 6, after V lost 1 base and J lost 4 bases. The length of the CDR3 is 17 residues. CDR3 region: CASSVSGTSGGKYEQYF. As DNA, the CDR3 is TGTGCCAGCAGCGTAAGCGGGACTAGCGGGGGGAAATACGAGCAGTACTTC.

The CDR3 is CAWSNLAGGHRETQYF. CDR3 coding DNA: TGTGCCTGGAGTAACCTAGCGGGGGGGCATCGAGAGACCCAGTACTTC. The rearrangement links TRBV30 to TRBJ2-5; 12 bases align to TRBD2. The germline V gene has CDR1 GTSNPN and CDR2 SVGIG (reference sequence). The CDR3 has 16 amino acids. The trim removed 2 bases at V and 4 bases at J, leaving 8 bases unmatched.

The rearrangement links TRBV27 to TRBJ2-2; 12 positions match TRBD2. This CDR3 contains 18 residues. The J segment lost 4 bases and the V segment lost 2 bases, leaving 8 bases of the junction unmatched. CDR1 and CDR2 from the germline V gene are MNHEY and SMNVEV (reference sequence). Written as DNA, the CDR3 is TGTGCCAGCAGTTTAAGGGCTAGCGGGGGGGCGGCCACCGGGGAGCTGTTTTTT. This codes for CASSLRASGGAATGELFF.

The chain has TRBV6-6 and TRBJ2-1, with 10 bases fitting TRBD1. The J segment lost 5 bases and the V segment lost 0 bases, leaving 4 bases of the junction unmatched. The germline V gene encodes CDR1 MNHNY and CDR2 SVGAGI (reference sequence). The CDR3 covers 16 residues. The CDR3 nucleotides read TGTGCCAGCAGTTACTCGAAGGACAGGGGGGACAATGAGCAGTTCTTC. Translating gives CASSYSKDRGDNEQFF.

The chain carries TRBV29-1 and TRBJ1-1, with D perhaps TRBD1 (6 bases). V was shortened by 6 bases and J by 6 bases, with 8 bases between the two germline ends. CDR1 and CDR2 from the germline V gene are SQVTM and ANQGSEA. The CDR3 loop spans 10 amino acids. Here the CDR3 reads CSVAGAEAFF. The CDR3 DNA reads TGCAGCGTGGCAGGGGCTGAAGCTTTCTTT.

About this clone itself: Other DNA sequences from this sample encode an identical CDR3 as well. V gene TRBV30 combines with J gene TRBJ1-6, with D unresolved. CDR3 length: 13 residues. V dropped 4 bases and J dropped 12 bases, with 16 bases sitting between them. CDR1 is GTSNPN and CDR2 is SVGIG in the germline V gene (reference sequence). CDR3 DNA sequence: TGTGCCTGGACTCCCCATACAGTAAGACCCCTCCACTTT. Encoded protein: CAWTPHTVRPLHF.

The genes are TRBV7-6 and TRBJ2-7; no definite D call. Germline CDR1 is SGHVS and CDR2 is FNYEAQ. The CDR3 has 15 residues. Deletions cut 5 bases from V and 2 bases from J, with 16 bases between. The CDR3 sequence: CASSPSPLRTYEQYF. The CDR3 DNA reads TGTGCCAGCAGCCCCAGTCCGTTACGAACCTACGAGCAGTACTTC.

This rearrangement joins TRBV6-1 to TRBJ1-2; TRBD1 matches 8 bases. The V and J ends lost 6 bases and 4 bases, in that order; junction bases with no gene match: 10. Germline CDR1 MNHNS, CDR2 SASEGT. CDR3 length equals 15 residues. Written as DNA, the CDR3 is TGTGCCAGCAGCCCAGTCCAGGGGGCGCCCTATGGCTACACCTTC. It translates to CASSPVQGAPYGYTF.

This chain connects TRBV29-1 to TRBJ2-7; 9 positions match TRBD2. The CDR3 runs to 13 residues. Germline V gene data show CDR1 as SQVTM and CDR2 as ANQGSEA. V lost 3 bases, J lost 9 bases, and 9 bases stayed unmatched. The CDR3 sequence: CSVEAGGLDRQYF. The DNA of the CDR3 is TGCAGCGTTGAGGCGGGGGGGCTGGATAGGCAGTACTTC.

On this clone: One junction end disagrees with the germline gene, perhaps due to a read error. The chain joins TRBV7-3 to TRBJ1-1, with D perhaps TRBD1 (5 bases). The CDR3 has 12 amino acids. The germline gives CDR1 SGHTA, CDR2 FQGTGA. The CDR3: CASSPTDTLLYF. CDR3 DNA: TGTGCCAGCAGCCCAACGGACACACTGTTATACTTT.

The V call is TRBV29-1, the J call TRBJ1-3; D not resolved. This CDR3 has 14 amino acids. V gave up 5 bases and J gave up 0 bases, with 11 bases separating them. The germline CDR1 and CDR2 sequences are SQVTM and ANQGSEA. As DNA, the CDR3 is TGCAGCGTTACAACGGGATCCTCTGGAAACACCATATATTTT. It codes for CSVTTGSSGNTIYF.

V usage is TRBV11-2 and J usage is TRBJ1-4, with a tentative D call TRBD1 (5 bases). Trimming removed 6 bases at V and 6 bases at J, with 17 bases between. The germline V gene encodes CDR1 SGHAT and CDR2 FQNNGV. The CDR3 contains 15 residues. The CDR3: CASRRPGSRDEKLFF. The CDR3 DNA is TGTGCCAGCAGACGACCGGGTTCCAGGGATGAAAAACTGTTTTTT.

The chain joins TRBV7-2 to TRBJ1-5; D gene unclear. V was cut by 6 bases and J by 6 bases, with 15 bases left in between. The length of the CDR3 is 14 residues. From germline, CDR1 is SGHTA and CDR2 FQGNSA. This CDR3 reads CASSGEGGGQPQHF. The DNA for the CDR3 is TGTGCCAGCAGTGGGGAGGGAGGAGGTCAGCCCCAGCATTTT.

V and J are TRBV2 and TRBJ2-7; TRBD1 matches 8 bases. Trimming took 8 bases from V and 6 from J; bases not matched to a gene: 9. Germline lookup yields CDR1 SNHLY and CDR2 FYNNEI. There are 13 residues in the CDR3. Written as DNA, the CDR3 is TGTGCCAGCTCAAAGACAGGGGAAGGCGAGCAGTACTTC. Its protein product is CASSKTGEGEQYF.

The CDR3 DNA is TGTGCCAGCACGGGACAGGGGGCTCGGGGTAACTATGGCTACACCTTC. Its protein product is CASTGQGARGNYGYTF. The chain joins TRBV7-9 to TRBJ1-2; 12 bases agree with TRBD1. Germline CDR1 is SEHNR and CDR2 is FQNEAQ (reference sequence). The CDR3 loop spans 16 amino acids. The V and J ends lost 7 bases and 1 base, in that order; junction bases with no gene match: 7.

The CDR3 here is CASSRQGAPGELFF. For the CDR3, the DNA is TGTGCCAGCAGCCGACAGGGGGCGCCAGGGGAGCTGTTTTTT. V gene TRBV6-1 combines with J gene TRBJ2-2, with 10 bases matching TRBD1. The V and J ends lost 6 bases and 8 bases, in that order; junction bases with no gene match: 6. The CDR3 consists of 14 residues. Per germline, CDR1 MNHNS and CDR2 SASEGT.

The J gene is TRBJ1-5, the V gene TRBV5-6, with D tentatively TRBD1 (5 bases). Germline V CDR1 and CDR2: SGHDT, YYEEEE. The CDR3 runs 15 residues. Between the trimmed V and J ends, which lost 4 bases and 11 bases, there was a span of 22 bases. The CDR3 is CASSAVGGGVWAQHF. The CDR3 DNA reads TGTGCCAGCAGCGCCGTGGGGGGGGGTGTTTGGGCCCAGCATTTT.

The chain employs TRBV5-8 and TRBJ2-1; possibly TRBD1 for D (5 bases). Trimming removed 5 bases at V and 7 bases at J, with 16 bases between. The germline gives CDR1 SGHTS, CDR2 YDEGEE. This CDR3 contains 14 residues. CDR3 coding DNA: TGTGCCAGCAGATCCAGAAGGGGAAGGAATGAGCAGTTCTTC. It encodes CASRSRRGRNEQFF.

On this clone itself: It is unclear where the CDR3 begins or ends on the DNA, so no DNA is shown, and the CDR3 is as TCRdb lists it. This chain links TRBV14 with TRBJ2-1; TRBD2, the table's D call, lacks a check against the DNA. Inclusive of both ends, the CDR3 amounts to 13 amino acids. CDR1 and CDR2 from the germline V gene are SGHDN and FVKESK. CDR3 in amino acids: CASSQVGAGITFF.

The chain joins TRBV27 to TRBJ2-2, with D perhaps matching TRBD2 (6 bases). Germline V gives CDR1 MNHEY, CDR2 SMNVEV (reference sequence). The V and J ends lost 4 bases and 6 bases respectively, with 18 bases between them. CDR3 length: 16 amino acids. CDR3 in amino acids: CASSSILGGRAGELFF. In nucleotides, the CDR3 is TGTGCCAGCAGTTCCATACTCGGGGGACGAGCCGGGGAGCTGTTTTTT.

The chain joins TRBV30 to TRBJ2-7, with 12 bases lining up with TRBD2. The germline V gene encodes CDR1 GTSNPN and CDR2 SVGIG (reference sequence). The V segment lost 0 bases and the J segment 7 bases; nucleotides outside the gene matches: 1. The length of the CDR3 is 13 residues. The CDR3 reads CAWSVLAGGEQYF. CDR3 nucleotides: TGTGCCTGGAGTGTACTAGCGGGAGGTGAGCAGTACTTC.

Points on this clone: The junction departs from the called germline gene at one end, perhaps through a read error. The CDR3 is CASSYSGRGSSSEQYF. DNA for the CDR3: TGTGCCAGCAGTTACTCGGGACGGGGGTCCTCCTCCGAGCAGTACTTC. This chain links TRBV6-5 with TRBJ2-7, with D perhaps TRBD2 (6 bases). CDR1 and CDR2 (germline): MNHEY, SVGAGI. CDR3 length: 16 residues.